The 29 T cell receptor beta chains reported below all come from one sample, sequenced in a study of cytomegalovirus exposure and HLA in healthy donors. PCR employed 60 Vbeta and 13 Jbeta primers. Sequenced by immunoSEQ multiplex PCR; TCRdb stores in-frame clones only, minus some. The sample has some 120,000 clones; 75% to 85% are singletons. What was sequenced was PBMCs. These receptors all stem from a middle-aged man in good health and CMV-seronegative.

This chain links TRBV18 with TRBJ2-1; tentative D call: TRBD1 (6 bases). The CDR3 runs to 15 residues. Trimming took 4 bases from V and 6 from J, leaving 16 bases between them. Germline lookup yields CDR1 KGHSH and CDR2 LQKENI. The CDR3 nucleotides read TGTGCCAGCTCACGATCTTCCGGGACAAGCAATGAGCAGTTCTTC. This encodes CASSRSSGTSNEQFF.

This clone was seen a handful of times. V is TRBV19 and J is TRBJ1-2; no clear D. Germline V gene lookup returns CDR1 LNHDA and CDR2 SQIVND (reference sequence). Trimming left V 0 bases short and J 4 bases short, with 15 bases between. This CDR3 comprises 16 residues. The CDR3 sequence is CASSIDPSGLSYGYTF. As DNA, the CDR3 is TGTGCCAGTAGTATAGATCCCTCAGGACTGAGCTATGGCTACACCTTC.

The chain combines TRBV25-1 with TRBJ1-6, with D perhaps matching TRBD1 (6 bases). The germline V gene encodes CDR1 MGHDK and CDR2 SYGVNS. Deletions cut 2 bases from V and 2 bases from J, with 7 bases between. The CDR3 loop spans 15 amino acids. CDR3 in amino acids: CASSETGPYNSPLHF. The CDR3 DNA is TGTGCCAGCAGTGAAACAGGGCCCTATAATTCACCCCTCCACTTT.

This clone is a singleton in its sample. This chain links TRBV6-1 with TRBJ2-1; TRBD1 might be the D (6 bases). Trimming took 3 bases from V and 6 from J, leaving 6 bases between them. Germline V gene sequence: CDR1 MNHNS, CDR2 SASEGT. The CDR3 length is 12 residues. The CDR3 sequence: CASSDRGNEQFF. The DNA for the CDR3 is TGTGCCAGCAGTGACAGGGGCAATGAGCAGTTCTTC.

This clone was recorded a few times. CDR3 sequence: CASSLDTGSYNEQFF. As DNA, the CDR3 is TGCGCCAGCAGCTTGGACACAGGCTCCTACAATGAGCAGTTCTTC. The chain links TRBV5-1 to TRBJ2-1; a weak D match, TRBD1 (5 bases). V was cut by 0 bases and J by 0 bases, with 7 bases left in between. The CDR3 is 15 residues long. Germline V gives CDR1 SGHRS, CDR2 YFSETQ. Together with reference TRBV5-1 and TRBJ2-1, the CDR3 gives the full variable domain: KAGVTQTPRYLIKTRGQQVTLSCSPISGHRSVSWYQQTPGQGLQFLFEYFSETQRNKGNFPGRFSGRQFSNSRSEMNVSTLELGDSALYLCASSLDTGSYNEQFFGPGTRLTVL.

The chain employs TRBV7-2 and TRBJ1-2, with no clear D. With 0 bases removed from V and 2 bases from J, the gap between germline ends came to 4 bases. This CDR3 contains 13 residues. In germline, CDR1 is SGHTA, CDR2 FQGNSA. The CDR3 protein is CASSLARNYGYTF. The DNA for the CDR3 is TGTGCCAGCAGCTTAGCACGGAACTATGGCTACACCTTC.

The rearrangement joins TRBV7-2 to TRBJ2-7; tentative D call: TRBD1 (7 bases). The CDR3 loop spans 13 amino acids. Germline CDR1 is SGHTA and CDR2 is FQGNSA. The V gene lost 5 bases and the J gene lost 7 bases, with 15 bases spanning the gap. CDR3: CASSRDRDWEQYF. CDR3 in DNA: TGTGCCAGCAGCCGCGACAGGGACTGGGAGCAGTACTTC.

The chain is built from TRBV15 and TRBJ1-3; D remains unclear. Looked up from germline, CDR1 is LNHNV and CDR2 is YYDKDF (reference sequence). The CDR3 has 16 residues. V was pared by 0 bases and J by 0 bases, with 9 bases between. The CDR3 DNA follows: TGTGCCACCAGCAGAGATTACGGAGGCTCTGGAAACACCATATATTTT. This sequence encodes CATSRDYGGSGNTIYF.

V usage is TRBV5-1 and J usage is TRBJ1-5, with TRBD1 as a possible D gene (6 bases). The germline gives CDR1 SGHRS, CDR2 YFSETQ. The CDR3 is made up of 15 amino acids. V lost 0 bases and J 3 bases, leaving 10 bases between the germline ends. CDR3 sequence: CASSLAGETNQPQHF. CDR3 DNA: TGCGCCAGCAGCTTGGCAGGGGAGACCAATCAGCCCCAGCATTTT.

The chain is built from TRBV9 and TRBJ2-7; the D gene is possibly TRBD2 (5 bases). In germline, CDR1 is SGDLS, CDR2 YYNGEE. Trimming removed 4 bases from V and 4 bases from J, with 15 bases in between. The CDR3 spans 14 residues. The CDR3 coding sequence is TGTGCCAGCAGCCCGTGGGAGACTCTGTACGAGCAGTACTTC. This gives the protein CASSPWETLYEQYF.

This rearrangement joins TRBV15 to TRBJ1-6, with a possible D match to TRBD1 (5 bases). Looked up from germline, CDR1 is LNHNV and CDR2 is YYDKDF (reference sequence). Trimming took off 0 bases at V and 10 bases at J, with 16 bases between the two ends. This CDR3 has 16 residues. CDR3 sequence (DNA): TGTGCCACCAGCAGAGATGTAACAGGCTCCGGATCACCCCTCCACTTT. Amino acid sequence: CATSRDVTGSGSPLHF.

This chain links TRBV7-6 with TRBJ1-1, with 9 bases fitting TRBD1. This CDR3 has 15 residues. Per the germline V gene, CDR1 is SGHVS and CDR2 is FNYEAQ. The V segment lost 2 bases and the J segment 5 bases; nucleotides outside the gene matches: 6. CDR3 loop: CASSLPTGGTTEAFF. DNA of the CDR3: TGTGCCAGCAGCTTACCGACAGGGGGGACGACTGAAGCTTTCTTT. Variable domain in full (rest from reference TRBV7-6 and TRBJ1-1): GAGVSQSPRYKVTKRGQDVALRCDPISGHVSLYWYRQALGQGPEFLTYFNYEAQQDKSGLPNDRFSAERPEGSISTLTIQRTEQRDSAMYRCASSLPTGGTTEAFFGQGTRLTVV.

This sequence joins TRBV2 and TRBJ1-2; TRBD1 matches at 9 bases. This CDR3 spans 17 amino acids. Germline V gene data show CDR1 as SNHLY and CDR2 as FYNNEI. J was trimmed by 5 bases and V by 6 bases; bases with no gene match: 16. The CDR3 coding sequence is TGTGCCAGCAGGCGAACAGGGGGCGCGTTTCTAGAGTATGGCTACACCTTC. Its translation is CASRRTGGAFLEYGYTF.

The V gene is TRBV25-1, the J gene TRBJ1-5; D possibly corresponds to TRBD1 (6 bases). There are 13 residues in the CDR3. The V end lost 7 bases, the J end lost 3 bases, and 10 bases lay between the germline ends. In germline, CDR1 is MGHDK, CDR2 SYGVNS. CDR3 in amino acids: CASTPGDNQPQHF. In nucleotides, the CDR3 is TGTGCCAGCACCCCAGGGGACAATCAGCCCCAGCATTTT.

The chain has TRBV19 and TRBJ1-5; TRBD1 is a possible D gene (6 bases). V was cut by 2 bases and J by 7 bases, with 12 bases left in between. CDR1 and CDR2 from the germline V gene are LNHDA and SQIVND (reference sequence). This CDR3 region has 14 residues. CDR3 sequence: CASSITGFGQPQHF. In nucleotides, the CDR3 is TGTGCCAGTAGTATAACAGGGTTCGGACAGCCCCAGCATTTT. The whole variable domain, filled in from reference TRBV19 and TRBJ1-5, reads DGGITQSPKYLFRKEGQNVTLSCEQNLNHDAMYWYRQDPGQGLRLIYYSQIVNDFQKGDIAEGYSVSREKKESFPLTVTSAQKNPTAFYLCASSITGFGQPQHFGDGTRLSIL.

The rearrangement links TRBV19 to TRBJ1-5; D gene uncertain. Germline V gene data show CDR1 as LNHDA and CDR2 as SQIVND (reference sequence). CDR3 length: 12 amino acids. V was cut by 5 bases and J by 6 bases, with 8 bases left in between. The CDR3 loop reads CASSRGLQPQHF. CDR3 coding DNA: TGTGCCAGTAGTCGGGGTCTTCAGCCCCAGCATTTT.

This rearrangement joins TRBV27 to TRBJ1-4; 9 nucleotides line up with TRBD1. V gave up 6 bases and J gave up 7 bases; unmatched junction bases: 3. The length of the CDR3 is 13 residues. Germline assignment: CDR1 MNHEY and CDR2 SMNVEV (reference sequence). CDR3 sequence reads: CASRPTGGEKLFF. Here the CDR3 DNA reads TGTGCCAGCAGACCGACAGGGGGTGAAAAACTGTTTTTT.

This clone was picked up a small number of times. The chain recombines TRBV7-9 with TRBJ2-7, with a weak D call TRBD2 (6 bases). Between the trimmed V and J ends, which lost 2 bases and 6 bases, there was a span of 8 bases. This CDR3 spans 12 amino acids. Germline values: CDR1 SEHNR, CDR2 FQNEAQ (reference sequence). The CDR3 DNA reads TGTGCCAGCAGCTTATACGGGGGCGAGCAGTACTTC. Protein sequence: CASSLYGGEQYF.

This chain links TRBV9 with TRBJ2-2, with D tentatively TRBD1 (5 bases). The CDR3 extends over 16 amino acids. CDR1 and CDR2 (germline): SGDLS, YYNGEE. V was cut by 4 bases and J by 6 bases, with 19 bases left in between. The CDR3 is CASSPQQVGLSGELFF. CDR3 sequence (DNA): TGTGCCAGCAGCCCCCAACAGGTTGGTTTGTCCGGGGAGCTGTTTTTT. The entire variable domain, with the rest obtained from reference TRBV9 and TRBJ2-2, is as follows: DSGVTQTPKHLITATGQRVTLRCSPRSGDLSVYWYQQSLDQGLQFLIQYYNGEERAKGNILERFSAQQFPDLHSELNLSSLELGDSALYFCASSPQQVGLSGELFFGEGSRLTVL.

A single count supports this clone. With a much larger clone just one base away, this may be a read error. The CDR3 nucleotides read TGTGCCAGCAGCCTCTCTGGGGCCAACGTCCTGACTTTC. Residues: CASSLSGANVLTF. V usage is TRBV11-3 and J usage is TRBJ2-6; no reliable D call. CDR1 and CDR2 (germline): SGHNT, YENEEA. Trimming removed 5 bases at V and 0 bases at J, with 2 bases between. The CDR3 loop spans 13 amino acids.

This chain joins TRBV11-2 and TRBJ2-2; perhaps TRBD1 as D (5 bases). CDR3 length: 15 amino acids. Germline V gives CDR1 SGHAT, CDR2 FQNNGV. V lost 7 bases and J lost 0, with 12 bases in between. In nucleotides, the CDR3 is TGTGCCAGCACCACGCGACAGACGAACACCGGGGAGCTGTTTTTT. It specifies CASTTRQTNTGELFF.

The chain links TRBV19 to TRBJ2-3, with TRBD2 identical over 11 bases. V gave up 6 bases and J gave up 3 bases; unmatched junction bases: 11. CDR3 length equals 17 residues. Germline V gives CDR1 LNHDA, CDR2 SQIVND (reference sequence). CDR3 region: CASSNAGTSGPTDTQYF. DNA for the CDR3: TGTGCCAGTAGCAACGCCGGGACTAGCGGTCCAACAGATACGCAGTATTTT.

The chain has TRBV2 and TRBJ2-1, with D tentatively TRBD1 (6 bases). CDR1 is SNHLY and CDR2 is FYNNEI in the germline V gene. The CDR3 length is 16 residues. The V and J ends lost 7 bases and 8 bases respectively, with 24 bases between them. CDR3 nucleotide sequence: TGTGCCAGCACCGAAGATGGGGGCCTCCGCGGCGATGAGCAGTTCTTC. Translating it yields CASTEDGGLRGDEQFF.

This clone turned up a few times. This rearrangement joins TRBV5-5 to TRBJ1-1; D remains unclear. Trimming removed 3 bases from V and 1 base from J, with 10 bases in between. CDR3 length: 14 residues. Germline CDR1 reads SGHKS; CDR2 reads YYEKEE (reference sequence). CDR3 residues: CASSSTTWNTEAFF. CDR3 bases: TGTGCCAGCAGCTCTACGACATGGAACACTGAAGCTTTCTTT. The whole variable domain, filled in from reference TRBV5-5 and TRBJ1-1, reads DAGVTQSPTHLIKTRGQQVTLRCSPISGHKSVSWYQQVLGQGPQFIFQYYEKEERGRGNFPDRFSARQFPNYSSELNVNALLLGDSALYLCASSSTTWNTEAFFGQGTRLTVV.

The rearrangement joins TRBV18 to TRBJ2-7; 9 bases match TRBD1. Germline values: CDR1 KGHSH, CDR2 LQKENI. The CDR3 length is 14 residues. After removal of 3 bases from V and 6 bases from J, the junction contained 6 bases not matched to a gene. The CDR3 DNA reads TGTGCCAGCTCACCCCGGGACAGGGAAGGCGAGCAGTACTTC. Residues: CASSPRDREGEQYF.

V usage is TRBV7-2 and J usage is TRBJ2-5; 9 bases agree with TRBD2. This CDR3 has 15 amino acids. CDR1 and CDR2 from the germline V gene are SGHTA and FQGNSA. V dropped 5 bases and J dropped 5; count of bases not matched to a gene: 9. CDR3 in amino acids: CASSPRGREGETQYF. In DNA, the CDR3 is TGTGCCAGCAGCCCGAGGGGGCGGGAGGGGGAGACCCAGTACTTC.

The rearrangement uses TRBV5-4 and TRBJ2-7; 9 bases agree with TRBD1. V lost 0 bases, J lost 2 bases, and 6 bases stayed unmatched. From germline, CDR1 is SGHNT and CDR2 YYREEE (reference sequence). This CDR3 region has 16 residues. In nucleotides, the CDR3 is TGTGCCAGCAGCTTGGCCGACAGGGGGGTAGCCTACGAGCAGTACTTC. Residues: CASSLADRGVAYEQYF.

This clone was counted once. The chain recombines TRBV6-1 with TRBJ2-7, with TRBD1 identical over 7 bases. The CDR3 runs 15 residues. With V trimmed by 6 bases and J by 3 bases, 11 bases remained unmatched. The germline V gene encodes CDR1 MNHNS and CDR2 SASEGT. The CDR3 spells CASRGFLRDSYEQYF. The CDR3 nucleotides are TGTGCCAGCAGGGGGTTTTTACGGGACAGCTACGAGCAGTACTTC.

In DNA, the CDR3 is TGTGCCAGCAGCCCGGGGGGAGGGTACAATGAGCAGTTCTTC. This translates into CASSPGGGYNEQFF. J is TRBJ2-1 and V is TRBV9, with 7 nucleotides matching TRBD2. The CDR3 totals 14 residues. Germline V gene lookup returns CDR1 SGDLS and CDR2 YYNGEE. V gave up 4 bases and J gave up 4 bases; unmatched junction bases: 5.